These 27 T cell receptor beta chains were all obtained from the same sample, sequenced in a study of T cell responses to AZD1222 COVID-19 vaccine. Some clones are missing from TCRdb's copy, which holds only in-frame ones; the method was immunoSEQ multiplex PCR. The sample contains some 130,000 clones, approximately 88% of which appear only once. The sample consisted of peripheral blood, taken on day 0 of AZD1222 vaccination. These receptors were taken from an adult in good health.

Of note for this clone: The junction departs from the called germline gene at one end, perhaps through a read error. The chain links TRBV12-5 to TRBJ1-1; no clear D gene. Germline loops: CDR1 LGHNT, CDR2 FRNRAP. The CDR3 spans 17 residues. The CDR3 DNA reads TGTGCTAGTGGATTGGGAGCCGACCGGTTGGTGAACACTGAAGCTTTCTTT. Protein: CASGLGADRLVNTEAFF.

This chain uses TRBV11-1 with TRBJ2-4; possibly TRBD1 or TRBD2 for D (5 bases each). Between the trimmed V and J ends, which lost 7 bases and 9 bases, there was a span of 19 bases. Per germline, CDR1 SGHAT and CDR2 FQDESV (reference sequence). CDR3 length equals 14 residues. The CDR3 coding sequence is TGTGCCAGCAACGAACTGGGCGATGGGGGCATTCAGTACTTC. This codes for CASNELGDGGIQYF.

The chain carries TRBV5-1 and TRBJ1-6; tentative D call: TRBD1 (5 bases). The CDR3 is 14 amino acids. Germline V gene lookup returns CDR1 SGHRS and CDR2 YFSETQ. Trimming shortened V by 4 bases and J by 5 bases, and 10 bases separated the two germline ends. This CDR3 is CASSPGPNNSPLHF. The CDR3 region has the DNA TGCGCCAGCAGCCCGGGACCAAATAATTCACCCCTCCACTTT.

The genes are TRBV2 and TRBJ2-7, with TRBD1 matching over 7 bases. The CDR3 is made up of 13 amino acids. Germline-derived CDR1 and CDR2 are SNHLY and FYNNEI. Unmatched junction bases numbered 6, after V lost 8 bases and J lost 2 bases. As DNA, the CDR3 is TGTGCCAGCCTCCGGGACAGTCCCTACGAGCAGTACTTC. Residues: CASLRDSPYEQYF.

This rearrangement joins TRBV27 to TRBJ2-4; 12 bases match TRBD2. V was clipped by 6 bases and J by 2 bases; unmatched bases: 11. This CDR3 has 18 residues. Looked up from germline, CDR1 is MNHEY and CDR2 is SMNVEV (reference sequence). The CDR3 DNA sequence: TGTGCCAGCAGGGTACTAGCGGGGGGCGAGGATCCCAAAAACATTCAGTACTTC. It encodes CASRVLAGGEDPKNIQYF.

The chain recombines TRBV27 with TRBJ1-1; perhaps TRBD1 as D (6 bases). The CDR3 has 16 residues. CDR1 is MNHEY, CDR2 SMNVEV, per germline (reference sequence). Trimming took off 5 bases at V and 0 bases at J, with 16 bases between the two ends. For the CDR3, the DNA is TGTGCCAGCAGTCCCCCAACAGGGCCTTTGAACACTGAAGCTTTCTTT. Its translation: CASSPPTGPLNTEAFF.

The chain recombines TRBV13 with TRBJ2-1, with D unresolved. V was shortened by 1 base and J by 0 bases, with 10 bases between the two germline ends. The CDR3 runs 16 residues. Germline assignment: CDR1 PRHDT and CDR2 FYEKMQ (reference sequence). The CDR3 is CASSLERFSSYNEQFF. CDR3 in DNA: TGTGCCAGCAGCTTAGAACGGTTCAGCTCCTACAATGAGCAGTTCTTC.

The rearrangement uses TRBV10-3 and TRBJ2-3, with D possibly TRBD2 on 6 matching bases. In germline, CDR1 is ENHRY, CDR2 SYGVKD. The CDR3 sequence is 14 residues long. The V gene lost 4 bases and the J gene lost 0 bases, with 8 bases spanning the gap. CDR3: CAISGDSSTDTQYF. CDR3 nucleotide sequence: TGTGCCATCAGTGGGGACTCGAGCACAGATACGCAGTATTTT.

The chain recombines TRBV7-3 with TRBJ1-2, with 7 bases identical to TRBD1. Trimming took 3 bases from V and 0 from J; bases not matched to a gene: 1. In germline, CDR1 is SGHTA, CDR2 FQGTGA. This CDR3 is built from 14 residues. In DNA form, the CDR3 reads TGTGCCAGCAGCTTCGGGACAGCTAACTATGGCTACACCTTC. It is translated as CASSFGTANYGYTF.

The chain has TRBV12-5 and TRBJ2-7, with 10 bases lining up with TRBD2. CDR3 size: 16 residues. CDR1 LGHNT and CDR2 FRNRAP come from the germline V gene. Trimming took 2 bases from V and 3 from J; bases not matched to a gene: 7. CDR3 in amino acids: CASGLPLAGRIYEQYF. The CDR3 DNA follows: TGTGCTAGTGGTTTGCCACTAGCGGGGAGGATCTACGAGCAGTACTTC.

This clone appeared a few times. The chain has TRBV7-2 and TRBJ1-5; 7 bases are a match to TRBD1. The CDR3 is made up of 15 amino acids. CDR1 is SGHTA and CDR2 is FQGNSA in the germline V gene. V shed 5 bases and J 4 bases; nucleotides not matched to a gene: 8. The CDR3 region is CASSPTGSRNQPQHF. The CDR3 DNA follows: TGTGCCAGCAGCCCGACAGGGTCTAGGAATCAGCCCCAGCATTTT.

The V and J genes are TRBV7-9 and TRBJ1-1; D ambiguous. Between the trimmed V and J ends, which lost 11 bases and 3 bases, there was a span of 4 bases. The CDR3 has 9 amino acids. Germline CDR1 SEHNR, CDR2 FQNEAQ (reference sequence). CDR3 DNA: TGTGCCGACTACACTGAAGCTTTCTTT. It is translated as CADYTEAFF.

V and J are TRBV7-3 and TRBJ2-6, with no clear D. Trimming took 3 bases from V and 0 from J, leaving 15 bases between them. The CDR3 sequence is 18 residues long. Germline values: CDR1 SGHTA, CDR2 FQGTGA. The CDR3, as DNA: TGTGCCAGCAGCTTTAGGAGTCAGATCTACTCTGGGGCCAACGTCCTGACTTTC. This translates into CASSFRSQIYSGANVLTF.

This chain links TRBV7-8 with TRBJ1-6, with D unresolved. The CDR3 consists of 12 residues. V was shortened by 6 bases and J by 5 bases, with 5 bases between the two germline ends. Germline V gene sequence: CDR1 SGHVS, CDR2 FQNEAQ. In DNA form, the CDR3 reads TGTGCCAGCAGTTATAATAATTCACCCCTCCACTTT. Translating gives CASSYNNSPLHF.

J is TRBJ1-4 and V is TRBV6-5, with a tentative D call TRBD1 (5 bases). Germline assignment: CDR1 MNHEY and CDR2 SVGAGI. The CDR3 has 13 residues. V lost 11 bases to trimming and J lost 10 bases, with 20 bases between them. CDR3 DNA sequence: TGTGCCTTTCGGGAAGACGAGGGGAGAAAACTGTTTTTT. Amino acid sequence: CAFREDEGRKLFF.

This chain connects TRBV6-1 to TRBJ1-5; D call uncertain. The CDR3 loop spans 16 amino acids. From germline, CDR1 is MNHNS and CDR2 SASEGT. V gave up 3 bases and J gave up 6 bases, with 18 bases separating them. The CDR3 here is CASSDPNLGYRQPQHF. For the CDR3, the DNA is TGTGCCAGCAGTGACCCTAACTTGGGGTATCGTCAGCCCCAGCATTTT.

The chain joins TRBV6-5 to TRBJ1-2; 9 positions match TRBD1. Germline V lookup: CDR1 MNHEY, CDR2 SVGAGI. Trimming removed 5 bases from V and 6 bases from J; junction bases left unmatched: 10. CDR3 length: 15 residues. The CDR3, as DNA: TGTGCCAGCAGTCCCGGGACAGGGTGGTATAATGGCTACACCTTC. Amino acid sequence: CASSPGTGWYNGYTF.

V gene TRBV7-3 combines with J gene TRBJ2-3, with TRBD1 identical over 10 bases. Germline V CDR1 and CDR2: SGHTA, FQGTGA. V gave up 1 base and J gave up 6 bases; unmatched junction bases: 7. CDR3 size: 16 residues. CDR3 DNA sequence: TGTGCCAGCAGCTTAATCGGGACAGGGGAATCTGATACGCAGTATTTT. As protein: CASSLIGTGESDTQYF. Full variable domain (outside the CDR3, taken from reference TRBV7-3 and TRBJ2-3): GAGVSQTPSNKVTEKGKYVELRCDPISGHTALYWYRQSLGQGPEFLIYFQGTGAADDSGLPNDRFFAVRPEGSVSTLKIQRTERGDSAVYLCASSLIGTGESDTQYFGPGTRLTVL.

In this sample, this clone turned up a few times. The rearrangement uses TRBV6-1 and TRBJ1-2, with a possible D match to TRBD1 (6 bases). The V and J ends lost 2 bases and 4 bases respectively, with 14 bases between them. This CDR3 comprises 15 residues. Germline V gene sequence: CDR1 MNHNS, CDR2 SASEGT. CDR3 bases: TGTGCCAGCAGTGAAATGAAAGGGGGATCCTATGGCTACACCTTC. It translates to CASSEMKGGSYGYTF.

The chain couples TRBV7-9 to TRBJ2-7; TRBD1 matches 9 bases. The V segment lost 4 bases and the J segment 6 bases; nucleotides outside the gene matches: 10. The CDR3 covers 15 residues. CDR1 SEHNR and CDR2 FQNEAQ come from the germline V gene (reference sequence). DNA of the CDR3: TGTGCCAGCAGCTACGGACAGGGGCGCCCCCCCGAGCAGTACTTC. It is translated as CASSYGQGRPPEQYF.

The rearrangement uses TRBV6-1 and TRBJ2-2, with 11 nucleotides matching TRBD1. Germline V gene data show CDR1 as MNHNS and CDR2 as SASEGT. The V gene end was trimmed by 6 bases and the J gene end by 7 bases; junction bases not matched to a gene: 7. CDR3 length equals 15 residues. The CDR3 nucleotides are TGTGCCAGCAGGATCCGGGACAGGGGGATCGGGGAGCTGTTTTTT. Translating gives CASRIRDRGIGELFF.

This clone was recorded a few times. This sequence joins TRBV7-9 and TRBJ2-2; 8 bases agree with TRBD2. Per the germline V gene, CDR1 is SEHNR and CDR2 is FQNEAQ (reference sequence). The CDR3 is 18 amino acids. V was pared by 1 base and J by 1 base, with 8 bases of the junction left unmatched. The CDR3 sequence: CASSLGGGGNLNTGELFF. The CDR3 DNA reads TGTGCCAGCAGCTTAGGCGGCGGGGGGAACCTGAACACCGGGGAGCTGTTTTTT. Supplemented by reference TRBV7-9 and TRBJ2-2, the full variable domain reads DTGVSQNPRHKITKRGQNVTFRCDPISEHNRLYWYRQTLGQGPEFLTYFQNEAQLEKSRLLSDRFSAERPKGSFSTLEIQRTEQGDSAMYLCASSLGGGGNLNTGELFFGEGSRLTVL.

This chain connects TRBV5-5 to TRBJ1-2; D call uncertain. Germline CDR1 and CDR2: SGHKS and YYEKEE (reference sequence). Deletions cut 0 bases from V and 7 bases from J, with 10 bases between. The CDR3 runs to 13 residues. CDR3 nucleotide sequence: TGTGCCAGCAGCTTGGCCAGCCGGAGTGGCTACACCTTC. Protein sequence: CASSLASRSGYTF.

The rearrangement links TRBV9 to TRBJ1-4; the match to TRBD1 covers 8 bases. With V trimmed by 4 bases and J by 8 bases, 13 bases remained unmatched. Germline CDR1 SGDLS, CDR2 YYNGEE. This CDR3 spans 16 amino acids. In nucleotides, the CDR3 is TGTGCCAGCAGCCCTCAATCCGGGACAGGCGGGGAAAAACTGTTTTTT. As protein: CASSPQSGTGGEKLFF.

V usage is TRBV7-2 and J usage is TRBJ2-6; 7 nucleotides align to TRBD2. Germline CDR1 is SGHTA and CDR2 is FQGNSA. The CDR3 has 17 residues. The trim removed 3 bases at V and 3 bases at J, leaving 8 bases unmatched. The CDR3 region has the DNA TGTGCCAGCAGCTTTAGGATGCGGGGGTATGGGGCCAACGTCCTGACTTTC. Protein: CASSFRMRGYGANVLTF.

This chain connects TRBV6-2 or TRBV6-3 to TRBJ1-1; no definite D call. The CDR3 length is 15 residues. V lost 0 bases to trimming and J lost 1 base, with 9 bases between them. Germline V gene lookup returns CDR1 MNHEY and CDR2 SVGEGT. This CDR3 reads CASSYSPQSNTEAFF. DNA for the CDR3: TGTGCCAGCAGTTACTCGCCACAGTCGAACACTGAAGCTTTCTTT.

The chain uses TRBV3-1 (or the pseudogene TRBV3-2) and TRBJ1-3; no definite D call. CDR1 is LGHDT and CDR2 is YNNKEL in the germline V gene (reference sequence). The CDR3 is 12 amino acids. CDR3 in amino acids: CATADSGNTIYF. The CDR3, as DNA: TGTGCTACGGCGGACTCTGGAAACACCATATATTTT.